Below are 24 T cell receptor beta chains sequenced from a single sample in a study of blood T cell repertoires in COVID-19. Measured with immunoSEQ multiplex PCR; TCRdb has only the in-frame clones, and not every one. Among about 54,000 clones listed, just over 90% were seen once. Sequencing was done on a sample of peripheral blood. The receptors come from a woman aged 40 to 50 with active COVID-19.

This rearrangement joins TRBV2 to TRBJ2-5; D gene uncertain. Germline values: CDR1 SNHLY, CDR2 FYNNEI. The CDR3 is 13 residues long. Trimming took off 9 bases at V and 5 bases at J, with 16 bases between the two ends. The CDR3 spells CASAPLSAETQYF. The CDR3 region has the DNA TGTGCCAGTGCCCCGTTATCAGCGGAGACCCAGTACTTC.

V is TRBV7-9 and J is TRBJ2-3; TRBD2 agrees at 10 bases. Germline lookup yields CDR1 SEHNR and CDR2 FQNEAQ (reference sequence). V trimming: 5 bases; J trimming: 1 base; junction bases outside the gene matches: 3. The CDR3 loop spans 15 amino acids. This CDR3 reads CASSPTSGGTDTQYF. CDR3 nucleotide sequence: TGTGCCAGCAGCCCAACTAGCGGGGGCACAGATACGCAGTATTTT. The variable domain in full, with the rest retrieved from reference TRBV7-9 and TRBJ2-3, is DTGVSQNPRHKITKRGQNVTFRCDPISEHNRLYWYRQTLGQGPEFLTYFQNEAQLEKSRLLSDRFSAERPKGSFSTLEIQRTEQGDSAMYLCASSPTSGGTDTQYFGPGTRLTVL.

The chain links TRBV5-1 to TRBJ1-1, with TRBD1 matching 9 bases. The CDR3 is 15 amino acids. Unmatched junction bases numbered 7, after V lost 2 bases and J lost 5 bases. CDR1 and CDR2 from the germline V gene are SGHRS and YFSETQ. CDR3 DNA sequence: TGCGCCAGCAGCTTACAGGGGGCGAGGGTGACTGAAGCTTTCTTT. Its protein is CASSLQGARVTEAFF.

The CDR3 region has the DNA TGTGCCAGCAGCCGCACGAGTCAAAACAACTATGGCTACACCTTC. This sequence encodes CASSRTSQNNYGYTF. J is TRBJ1-2 and V is TRBV6-2 or TRBV6-3; D is unresolved. The germline CDR1 and CDR2 sequences are MNHEY and SVGEGT. V was trimmed by 6 bases and J by 2 bases, leaving 16 bases between them. CDR3 length: 15 residues.

The gene calls are TRBV12-3 or TRBV12-4 and TRBJ1-2; D is possibly TRBD1 (6 bases). The CDR3 extends over 13 amino acids. The V end lost 5 bases, the J end lost 11 bases, and 18 bases lay between the germline ends. The CDR3 here is CASSPGQTTGYTF. The DNA of the CDR3 is TGTGCCAGCAGTCCCGGACAGACTACAGGTTACACCTTC.

The table lists this clone with a count of one. J is TRBJ2-2 and V is TRBV18; 7 bases map to TRBD1. V was pared by 2 bases and J by 3 bases, with 0 bases of the junction left unmatched. The germline V gene has CDR1 KGHSH and CDR2 LQKENI. The CDR3 sequence is 14 residues long. The CDR3 loop is CASSPGTDTGELFF. The DNA for the CDR3 is TGTGCCAGCTCACCAGGGACAGACACCGGGGAGCTGTTTTTT.

The chain has TRBV2 and TRBJ2-3; 10 nucleotides align to TRBD2. CDR1 SNHLY and CDR2 FYNNEI come from the germline V gene. The CDR3 spans 17 residues. V dropped 1 base and J dropped 3; count of bases not matched to a gene: 7. For the CDR3, the DNA is TGTGCCAGCAGTGAAGGCCGAAGCGGGGGGGTTACAGATACGCAGTATTTT. This sequence encodes CASSEGRSGGVTDTQYF. Full variable domain (missing parts from reference TRBV2 and TRBJ2-3): EPEVTQTPSHQVTQMGQEVILRCVPISNHLYFYWYRQILGQKVEFLVSFYNNEISEKSEIFDDQFSVERPDGSNFTLKIRSTKLEDSAMYFCASSEGRSGGVTDTQYFGPGTRLTVL.

This clone has a handful of counts. The sample holds other DNA sequences that translate to the same CDR3. This sequence joins TRBV7-2 and TRBJ1-2, with TRBD1 matching over 11 bases. Germline loops: CDR1 SGHTA, CDR2 FQGNSA. CDR3 length equals 13 residues. Germline trimming cut 6 bases from V and 7 bases from J; bases unmatched to any gene: 4. CDR3 sequence reads: CASSLGTGGGYTF. The DNA of the CDR3 is TGTGCCAGCAGTCTAGGGACAGGGGGTGGCTACACCTTC.

The chain carries TRBV9 and TRBJ1-2, with D uncertain. Germline V gene data show CDR1 as SGDLS and CDR2 as YYNGEE. The CDR3 runs 14 residues. V dropped 0 bases and J dropped 7 bases, with 13 bases sitting between them. The CDR3 here is CASSVAPAGSGYTF. Written as DNA, the CDR3 is TGTGCCAGCAGCGTAGCGCCGGCCGGGAGTGGCTACACCTTC. Based on the CDR3 plus reference TRBV9 and TRBJ1-2, the full variable domain is DSGVTQTPKHLITATGQRVTLRCSPRSGDLSVYWYQQSLDQGLQFLIQYYNGEERAKGNILERFSAQQFPDLHSELNLSSLELGDSALYFCASSVAPAGSGYTFGSGTRLTVV.

This clone came up once. The genes are TRBV11-3 and TRBJ2-2; 7 bases agree with TRBD1. Per germline, CDR1 SGHNT and CDR2 YENEEA. V was pared by 1 base and J by 2 bases, with 7 bases of the junction left unmatched. This CDR3 region has 17 residues. CDR3 in amino acids: CASSLVAGTVNTGELFF. In DNA form, the CDR3 reads TGTGCCAGCAGCTTAGTGGCCGGGACAGTAAACACCGGGGAGCTGTTTTTT.

The chain employs TRBV3-1 (or the pseudogene TRBV3-2) and TRBJ2-3; a possible D gene is TRBD2 (6 bases). CDR1 and CDR2 (germline): LGHDT, YNNKEL (reference sequence). Trimming took 1 base from V and 2 from J, leaving 16 bases between them. This CDR3 comprises 17 residues. Written as DNA, the CDR3 is TGTGCCAGCAGCCAAGTCAGGACCGGGACTCACACAGATACGCAGTATTTT. Protein sequence: CASSQVRTGTHTDTQYF.

This clone was seen only once. This chain uses TRBV2 with TRBJ1-5, with unresolved D. Germline V gene sequence: CDR1 SNHLY, CDR2 FYNNEI. This CDR3 spans 14 amino acids. Trimming removed 6 bases from V and 4 bases from J, with 13 bases in between. Here the CDR3 reads CASRTRGVNQPQHF. In DNA form, the CDR3 reads TGTGCCAGCAGAACCCGGGGAGTTAATCAGCCCCAGCATTTT.

V and J are TRBV5-1 and TRBJ2-2, with 7 bases that match TRBD1. CDR1 is SGHRS and CDR2 is YFSETQ in the germline V gene. J lost 3 bases, V lost 0 bases, and 5 bases had no gene match. CDR3 length: 16 amino acids. DNA for the CDR3: TGCGCCAGCAGCTTGGACGGACAGGTGGACACCGGGGAGCTGTTTTTT. The encoded protein is CASSLDGQVDTGELFF.

Of note for this clone: This specimen includes other DNA sequences encoding the same CDR3. The chain carries TRBV6-1 and TRBJ2-6; TRBD2 aligns across 7 bases. The germline gives CDR1 MNHNS, CDR2 SASEGT. V dropped 3 bases and J dropped 1; count of bases not matched to a gene: 3. The CDR3 totals 16 residues. CDR3: CASSDHSGSGANVLTF. DNA for the CDR3: TGTGCCAGCAGTGATCATAGCGGGTCTGGGGCCAACGTCCTGACTTTC.

The genes are TRBV30 and TRBJ1-2; D call uncertain. Trimming took 0 bases from V and 6 from J, leaving 23 bases between them. This CDR3 has 17 amino acids. Germline CDR1 and CDR2: GTSNPN and SVGIG (reference sequence). Here the CDR3 DNA reads TGTGCCTGGAGTGTATTTGCGGTTGGGTCCCCTCGGGATGGCTACACCTTC. This encodes CAWSVFAVGSPRDGYTF.

This clone was found a few times. This chain joins TRBV7-2 and TRBJ2-3; TRBD2 agrees at 12 bases. Germline trimming cut 1 base from V and 4 bases from J; bases unmatched to any gene: 12. There are 19 residues in the CDR3. Germline V gene data show CDR1 as SGHTA and CDR2 as FQGNSA. The CDR3 loop reads CASSLVRSSGGAGADTQYF. DNA of the CDR3: TGTGCCAGCAGCTTAGTCCGGTCTAGCGGGGGGGCCGGGGCAGATACGCAGTATTTT. Using reference TRBV7-2 and TRBJ2-3 for the parts outside the CDR3, the full variable domain is GAGVSQSPSNKVTEKGKDVELRCDPISGHTALYWYRQSLGQGLEFLIYFQGNSAPDKSGLPSDRFSAERTGGSVSTLTIQRTQQEDSAVYLCASSLVRSSGGAGADTQYFGPGTRLTVL.

The CDR3 bases are TGTGCCAGCAGGCGTCAATTAGCAGATGAAAAACTGTTTTTT. This translates into CASRRQLADEKLFF. The chain couples TRBV13 to TRBJ1-4; D is ambiguous. The ends were cut back, 6 bases at V and 6 bases at J, with 14 bases in the middle. Germline loops: CDR1 PRHDT, CDR2 FYEKMQ (reference sequence). This CDR3 region has 14 residues.

V is TRBV4-1 and J is TRBJ1-1; D might be TRBD1 (6 bases). This CDR3 spans 15 amino acids. V gave up 4 bases and J gave up 1 base, with 13 bases separating them. In germline, CDR1 is MGHRA, CDR2 YSYEKL. The CDR3 bases are TGCGCCAGCAGCCGAGCCTTGACAGGGAACACTGAAGCTTTCTTT. Translated: CASSRALTGNTEAFF.

V is TRBV11-3 and J is TRBJ2-3, with D tentatively TRBD1 (5 bases). CDR1 and CDR2 (germline): SGHNT, YENEEA. V was cut by 0 bases and J by 0 bases, with 13 bases left in between. The CDR3 has 17 amino acids. The CDR3 region is CASSLETTVRSTDTQYF. Here the CDR3 DNA reads TGTGCCAGCAGCTTAGAAACGACAGTCCGTAGCACAGATACGCAGTATTTT.

CDR3 DNA sequence: TGCGCCAGCAGCTTTGGGAGCACCTACGAGCAGTACTTC. It translates to CASSFGSTYEQYF. This chain links TRBV5-1 with TRBJ2-7; a weak D match, TRBD2 (5 bases). This CDR3 spans 13 amino acids. Germline loops: CDR1 SGHRS, CDR2 YFSETQ. V was cut by 2 bases and J by 2 bases, with 8 bases left in between.

J is TRBJ2-5 and V is TRBV30; 7 bases line up with TRBD1. The J segment lost 6 bases and the V segment lost 0 bases, leaving 7 bases of the junction unmatched. Germline CDR1 is GTSNPN and CDR2 is SVGIG (reference sequence). The CDR3 spans 14 residues. The CDR3 bases are TGTGCCTGGAGTGTTTCGTCAGGGGGAAAGACCCAGTACTTC. It codes for CAWSVSSGGKTQYF.

The J gene is TRBJ2-3, the V gene TRBV2; 13 nucleotides match TRBD2. This CDR3 has 15 residues. The ends lost 6 bases at V and 2 bases at J; junction bases unmatched: 2. Per the germline V gene, CDR1 is SNHLY and CDR2 is FYNNEI. The CDR3 DNA reads TGTGCCAGCAGCGGGACTAGCGGGGCCACAGATACGCAGTATTTT. This sequence encodes CASSGTSGATDTQYF.

The chain uses TRBV3-1 (or the pseudogene TRBV3-2) and TRBJ1-5, with D possibly being TRBD1 (6 bases). The CDR3 runs to 14 residues. The V gene lost 6 bases and the J gene lost 3 bases, with 12 bases spanning the gap. Germline CDR1 LGHDT, CDR2 YNNKEL (reference sequence). The CDR3 region has the DNA TGTGCCAGCAGTCCTGGACAGCACAATCAGCCCCAGCATTTT. Its translation is CASSPGQHNQPQHF.

This chain connects TRBV5-1 to TRBJ2-2; TRBD2 might be the D (5 bases). This CDR3 has 13 amino acids. Trimming shortened V by 0 bases and J by 6 bases, and 6 bases separated the two germline ends. CDR1 is SGHRS and CDR2 is YFSETQ in the germline V gene. For the CDR3, the DNA is TGCGCCAGCAGCTTGGGAGGGTCCGGGGAGCTGTTTTTT. As protein: CASSLGGSGELFF. Together with reference TRBV5-1 and TRBJ2-2, the CDR3 gives the full variable domain: KAGVTQTPRYLIKTRGQQVTLSCSPISGHRSVSWYQQTPGQGLQFLFEYFSETQRNKGNFPGRFSGRQFSNSRSEMNVSTLELGDSALYLCASSLGGSGELFFGEGSRLTVL.